This section outlines one T cell receptor beta chain sequence together with its context. Its antigen remains undetermined. No much larger clonotype is one base removed from it; base qualities were not supplied. Donors formed part of the validation cohort, which comprised over a hundred subjects and was distinct from the first cohort of 690 or so subjects. This sample was included in a study of cytomegalovirus exposure and HLA in healthy donors (dated by TCRdb to about 2017). Turning to the overall study: The 700 or so repertoires of the first cohort and the 95 to 150 validation repertoires were produced on the same platform, according to a later analysis. The study aimed to test whether signatures of past pathogen exposure could be identified by cataloging public T cell receptors. Besides the first cohort of roughly 660 subjects, a separate validation cohort made up of roughly 130 different subjects was used. The study combined high-throughput TCR immunosequencing, statistical association of individual TCRs with disease status, and machine learning to predict cytomegalovirus infection status. General conclusions and limits of the study: A total of around 150 TCR beta chains were listed by the study as associated with cytomegalovirus. The authors suggested that the approach could potentially be generalized to other disease states and immunological phenotypes. In vitro tests confirmed that a few of the cytomegalovirus-associated TCR beta chains recognize cytomegalovirus antigens. Cytomegalovirus status was reported to be diagnosed by the classifier with high specificity and sensitivity in both the original and validation cohorts. In a later analysis, TCRs clustered in the first cohort were found to also tend to co-occur in the roughly 120 validation repertoires, with over 90% of cluster scores above 0. Across donors, most TCR sequences were observed very rarely, whereas some public TCRs were present in many individuals. The validation cohort had no HLA typing available for a later analysis, so co-occurrence within that cohort was assessed over all 120 or so repertoires.

The CDR3 covers 15 residues, taking in both the cysteine and the phenylalanine. CDR3 DNA is the only sequence kept; it has 45 bases, read in frame from the first base. V is shortened by 0 bases, J by 6 bases, and the region joining them spans 16 bases. Via the germline V gene, CDR1 is SGHRS and CDR2 YFSETQ. Receptors were amplified or captured by the immunoSEQ multiplex PCR assay. The original methods were these. A statistical classification framework was developed to diagnose cytomegalovirus status using the catalog of TCR beta chain sequences. The clones in this table, taken by TCRdb from immuneACCESS, are in-frame only. Not every clone is retained; where verified, under half of the shortfall comes from an unresolved V gene, and the cause of the rest is unknown. V and J calls and clone size are those listed in that table; D and trimming were worked out from the DNA. A total of 150,000 to 200,000 clones appear in this sample, 84% of them only once. The ten most abundant clones make up 2.5% to 3% of the sample.

Recombination connected TRBV5-1 to TRBJ2-7; the D segment cannot be called with confidence. The sequenced material came from PBMCs. This TCR came from a woman between 18 and 30 years old in good health and CMV-seropositive. The sequence in DNA is TGCGCCAGCAGCTTGGGTGACTTAACACACTCCGAGCAGTACTTC. Its translation is CASSLGDLTHSEQYF.